The clone carrying this T cell receptor beta chain was recorded a few times. The antigen remains unidentified. This sample was taken from a study of post-analysis software for immune sequencing data. Study-wide context: There were relapsing-remitting, secondary progressive and progressive-relapsing multiple sclerosis among the disease courses included. Study-level findings and limits: TRBV segments more frequent in patients than in controls numbered several and included TRBV5-6, TRBV5-1 and TRBV20-1. F measure clustering grouped samples strongly by preparation batch. Multiple sclerosis patients had significantly lower normalized Chao1 diversity than controls.

Unique molecular identifiers had been added to the TCR beta cDNA libraries. Between about 0.95 and 11 million T cells gave rise to roughly 0.5 million cDNA molecules. TCRdb recomputed calls from the PCR reads with MiXCR, one row per CDR3 protein. The table shows roughly 180,000 distinct CDR3 sequences, with 30% occurring only once. Germline V gene sequence: CDR1 MNHEY, CDR2 SVGAGI. V was shortened by 8 bases and J by 0 bases, with 4 bases between the two germline ends. The length of the CDR3 is 12 residues. V usage is TRBV6-5 and J usage is TRBJ1-4, with no clear D. Sequenced sample: blood. This receptor was identified in a girl aged 5 to 17 with multiple sclerosis. CDR3 coding DNA: TGTGCCAGCGCCACAACTAATGAAAAACTGTTTTTT. Its translation: CASATTNEKLFF.